The next 11 T cell receptor beta chains were all read from a single sample in a study of cytomegalovirus exposure and HLA in healthy donors (dated by TCRdb to about 2017). The receptor library was made with the immunoSEQ multiplex PCR assay. For the multiplex PCR, a mixture combining 60 forward primers for TCR Vbeta segments and 13 reverse primers for TCR Jbeta segments was used. TCRdb took this table from immuneACCESS and kept in-frame rearrangements with V and J called. Such tables lack part of the clones; where checked against another copy, unresolved V genes explain under half of the gap, and the rest is unexplained. In all, the sample holds fewer than 150,000 clones, and 70% of those were seen once. Around 1.6% of the sample lies in the top ten. Sequencing input: PBMCs. The receptors were gathered from a young woman in good health and CMV-seronegative.

V usage is TRBV11-2 and J usage is TRBJ2-3; D is perhaps TRBD1 (5 bases). Trimming pared 3 bases from V and 4 bases from J, leaving 8 bases between. The CDR3 runs 13 residues. Germline-derived CDR1 and CDR2 are SGHAT and FQNNGV. This CDR3 reads CASSFWGADTQYF. The CDR3 coding sequence is TGTGCCAGCAGCTTCTGGGGCGCAGATACGCAGTATTTT.

This chain links TRBV18 with TRBJ2-6; D not resolved. The germline CDR1 and CDR2 sequences are KGHSH and LQKENI. CDR3 length: 14 amino acids. Trimming took 3 bases from V and 1 from J, leaving 4 bases between them. The CDR3 DNA reads as TGTGCCAGCTCACCCCGTTCTGGGGCCAACGTCCTGACTTTC. Residues: CASSPRSGANVLTF.

The chain is built from TRBV30 and TRBJ2-2; D uncertain. Germline CDR1 reads GTSNPN; CDR2 reads SVGIG (reference sequence). The CDR3 sequence is 14 residues long. Trimming left V 5 bases short and J 5 bases short, with 15 bases between. This CDR3 reads CAWGTGLGTGELFF. The CDR3 nucleotides are TGTGCCTGGGGAACGGGTCTTGGGACCGGGGAGCTGTTTTTT.

A remark on this clone: The same CDR3 can be traced to other DNA sequences in this sample. The genes are TRBV5-4 and TRBJ2-7; 12 nucleotides agree with TRBD2. V lost 5 bases and J lost 7; bases outside the gene matches: 4. This CDR3 comprises 13 residues. Germline assignment: CDR1 SGHNT and CDR2 YYREEE (reference sequence). CDR3 amino acids: CASRSGLAGEQYF. Here the CDR3 DNA reads TGTGCCAGCAGGAGTGGACTAGCGGGGGAGCAGTACTTC.

The chain employs TRBV9 and TRBJ1-2; D is undetermined. The CDR3 totals 15 residues. V lost 0 bases and J 4 bases, leaving 13 bases between the germline ends. Germline CDR1 and CDR2: SGDLS and YYNGEE. The CDR3 region has the DNA TGTGCCAGCAGCGTAGAGCTTAGCCTCCCCTATGGCTACACCTTC. Amino acid sequence: CASSVELSLPYGYTF.

The chain combines TRBV11-2 with TRBJ2-3; 14 bases are shared with TRBD2. Per germline, CDR1 SGHAT and CDR2 FQNNGV. V trimming: 0 bases; J trimming: 7 bases; junction bases outside the gene matches: 3. The CDR3 is made up of 16 amino acids. CDR3 in amino acids: CASSLEGTSGSHTQYF. For the CDR3, the DNA is TGTGCCAGCAGCTTAGAGGGGACTAGCGGGAGCCATACGCAGTATTTT.

This chain joins TRBV2 and TRBJ2-7, with no clear D. Per the germline V gene, CDR1 is SNHLY and CDR2 is FYNNEI. V lost 2 bases to trimming and J lost 3 bases, with 8 bases between them. The CDR3 spans 13 residues. CDR3 sequence (DNA): TGTGCCAGCAGTGAAAGAGGTTTCTACGAGCAGTACGTC. Translating gives CASSERGFYEQYV.

The chain couples TRBV5-6 to TRBJ2-5; D is unresolved. CDR3 length: 13 amino acids. Trimming removed 1 base from V and 5 bases from J, with 9 bases in between. Germline V gene data show CDR1 as SGHDT and CDR2 as YYEEEE. CDR3 amino acids: CASSLIHGETQYF. The CDR3 DNA follows: TGTGCCAGCAGCTTGATTCACGGGGAGACCCAGTACTTC.

The chain is built from TRBV7-3 and TRBJ2-3; 10 positions agree with TRBD1. This CDR3 region has 15 residues. Germline V gene lookup returns CDR1 SGHTA and CDR2 FQGTGA. The V and J ends lost 0 bases and 4 bases, in that order; junction bases with no gene match: 1. The CDR3: CASSLTGTGADTQYF. The DNA for the CDR3 is TGTGCCAGCAGCTTAACAGGGACAGGGGCAGATACGCAGTATTTT.

Only a few counts were recorded for this clone. The chain employs TRBV19 and TRBJ2-7; possibly TRBD1 for D (5 bases). V dropped 4 bases and J dropped 9 bases, with 22 bases sitting between them. Per germline, CDR1 LNHDA and CDR2 SQIVND (reference sequence). The CDR3 loop spans 15 amino acids. CDR3 amino acids: CASSSIRQGASGQYF. The CDR3 DNA sequence: TGTGCCAGTAGTAGCATCCGGCAGGGCGCCTCGGGGCAGTACTTC.

This rearrangement joins TRBV30 to TRBJ2-7; TRBD1 agrees at 10 bases. Germline CDR1 reads GTSNPN; CDR2 reads SVGIG (reference sequence). CDR3 size: 13 residues. V was clipped by 3 bases and J by 6 bases; unmatched bases: 5. CDR3 sequence reads: CAWSRQGAGEQYF. The CDR3 bases are TGTGCCTGGAGCCGACAGGGGGCGGGCGAGCAGTACTTC.